This section outlines one TCR beta chain sequence together with its context. There is no known antigen for this receptor. Per-base qualities were not stored, and no clone one base away is much larger. The CDR3 goes from the cysteine to the phenylalanine over 16 residues. Only the CDR3 part of the read is kept: 48 bases, read in frame from the first base. V was cut back by 5 bases and J by 4 bases, leaving a gap of 18 bases between them. CDR1 and CDR2, per the germline V gene (reference sequence), are SEHNR and FQNEAQ. The cohort consisted of hundreds of healthy bone marrow donors. Cohort members were all nominally healthy when sampled, although unrecorded immune exposures were likely present. The donor was CMV seropositive and was included in the group of 250 to 350 seropositive cohort members. Each donor provided a peripheral blood sample, and peripheral blood mononuclear cells were used for TCR beta sequencing. Genomic DNA extraction from the blood cell samples was performed with the Qiagen DNeasy Blood Extraction Kit.

Libraries were built with the immunoSEQ multiplex PCR assay. For the multiplex PCR, a mixture combining 60 forward primers for TCR Vbeta segments and 13 reverse primers for TCR Jbeta segments was used. A multiplex PCR assay on genomic DNA amplified the CDR3 region of rearranged TCR beta genes. The amplified TCR beta libraries were sequenced on the Illumina HiSeq System as 87-base-pair reads. Per the original workflow: A later analysis tallied 75 million to 95 million unique TCR beta chains across the 610 or so repertoires, and approximately 11 million of those chains were shared by two or more donors. Raw reads were error-corrected and collapsed into unique sequences with a nearest-neighbor algorithm that merged closely related sequences to remove PCR and sequencing errors. To assign V, D and J gene segments, CDR3 sequences were aligned to IMGT reference sequences. For a sequence to be retained, a match of at least six nucleotides to both a V gene segment and a J gene segment was required. A rearrangement was called productive if the CDR3 had no stop codons and remained in frame with V and J, and every other rearrangement was called non-productive. CDR3 was defined according to IMGT convention as the region running from the second conserved V-encoded cysteine to the conserved J-encoded phenylalanine. The earlier analysis of about 610 of the donors excluded sequences that lacked an unambiguous match to a single V gene segment. In an earlier analysis of 500 to 750 of the donors, V segments were called functional above 56.7% productive rearrangements and were called segregating when the between-donor standard deviation exceeded 5%. A statistical classification framework was built for diagnosing cytomegalovirus status from the catalog of TCR beta chain sequences. V and J gene assignment, in a later analysis, came from comparing TCR nucleotide sequences with IMGT/GENE-DB human TR gene sequences. Using the TCRdist pipeline, a later analysis assigned CDR3 sequences along with most-parsimonious VDJ recombination scenarios. In a later analysis, each TCR beta chain was defined by its CDR3 amino acid sequence together with its V-gene family, and reads lacking a unique V-gene family were excluded. In a later analysis, approximately 590 highly shared, low-generation-probability nucleotide sequences were removed to address suspected cross-contamination and a sequencing artifact. In a later analysis, a clonal expansion index for each public chain was calculated from normalized within-repertoire ranks of inferred template counts. A later analysis computed generation probabilities with a VDJ recombination model fitted to out-of-frame rearrangements, and checked the results against IGoR. In a later analysis, hypergeometric tests were used to score TCR-TCR, TCR-HLA and TCR-CMV co-occurrence, with a repertoire-size bias correction applied to TCR pairs. A later analysis estimated false discovery rates by permuting HLA or CMV assignments 20 times. In a later analysis, co-occurring TCRs were grouped with DBSCAN, and TCRdist sequence similarity was added when clustering was performed within HLA-allele-positive subsets. Repertoires with fewer than 30,000 or more than 120,000 public chains, plus five repertoires with anomalous nucleotide sharing, were excluded from co-occurrence clustering. TCRdb re-hosts the immuneACCESS table, in-frame sequences only. Its copies lack some clones; in the studies checked, an unresolved V gene accounts for under half of them, and the cause for the rest is not known. V, J and clone size are those of that table, while D and trimming were read from the DNA. The sample table shows 120,000 to 150,000 clones, and around 78% are seen once. The ten top clones hold less than 7.5% of the sample.

This record belongs to a study of cytomegalovirus exposure and HLA in healthy donors (TCRdb year 2017). Describing the broader study: An earlier analysis of roughly 610 of the donors reported 250 to 350 Gb of sequence data and around 100 million unique TCR beta sequences obtained from approximately 180 million T cells. Roughly 300 gigabases of sequencing data and tens of millions of unique TCR sequences were included in an early release covering several hundred HLA-typed donors. Among the roughly 390 genotyped donors, about 85% belonged to the genetic ancestry cluster associated with self-reported Caucasian donors. The study was designed to test whether signatures of past pathogen exposure could be identified by cataloging public T cell receptors. The T cell repertoires of 666 subjects were profiled by immunosequencing and related to cytomegalovirus serostatus. Along with the approximately 600-subject first cohort, a separate validation cohort of more than 90 different subjects was used. To predict cytomegalovirus infection status, the study brought together high-throughput TCR immunosequencing, statistical association of individual TCRs with disease status, and machine learning. A later analysis re-examined previously published TCR beta repertoires from 600 to 700 donors and added high-resolution HLA genotyping to investigate patterns of TCR occurrence. The later analysis used no new phenotypic data to find candidate immune exposures, relying instead on TCR beta sequences and their occurrence across donors. To decide whether each TCR beta V gene segment behaved as functional or pseudogenic, an earlier analysis of several hundred of the donors relied on high-throughput TCR beta sequencing. Donor age, sex, ethnicity and CMV serostatus were compiled together with the repertoire data. Genome-wide SNP genotypes for about 55% of the roughly 670 donors were used in a later genetic analysis, which treated that subset as a discovery cohort. Every discovery cohort repertoire had been produced on one sequencing platform. Class I and class II HLA loci were covered by the typing at four-digit resolution. Typing coverage varied by locus: roughly 620-630 donors for A, B, C, DRB1 and DQB1; more than 500 for DQA1; approximately 570 for DPA1; 450 to 480 for DPB1. About 5 DR-DQ haplotypes were handled as single units for association and clustering, since linkage in the cohort was strong. Among some 410 genotyped donors of the cohort, an average of around 240,000 unique TCR beta nucleotide sequences was sequenced per donor, of which approximately 19% were non-productive. What the research found in general, with its limitations: For the cohort, immune exposure information was limited to CMV serostatus. Correlated functional status among segregating V segments might be attributable to linkage disequilibrium, but an unknown experimental factor could not be ruled out. A later genetic analysis reported fewer N-insertions in productive TCRs among donors in an Asian-associated ancestry cluster than the approximately 700-donor mean. According to a later analysis, parvovirus B19, influenza, CMV and Epstein-Barr virus appeared linked to several top co-occurrence clusters. V-gene and J-gene trimming of TCR beta chains was associated with a missense DCLRE1C variant in a later genetic analysis, and the association was replicated in an independent cohort. A group of highly shared sequence variants was considered likely to be a technical artifact of the sequencing pipeline. The study listed around 160 TCR beta chains as associated with cytomegalovirus. Strong co-occurrence of HLA alleles, especially DR and DQ, made assigning TCR associations to individual alleles difficult. Over 15 rarely observed V segments, including chromosome 9 orphons, were excluded from the earlier analysis of about 610 of the donors because counts were too low. Only TCR beta chains were sequenced in this cohort, and the absence of alpha or paired-chain data limited detectable features. In a later analysis, HLA-associated TCR beta chains showed more clonal expansion and lower generation probabilities than non-associated chains that were equally common. In a later analysis, TCR association rates were found to vary across HLA loci, with the most associated TCRs seen for DRB1 alleles and the fewest for HLA-C alleles. Roughly uniform sequencing depth across donors was assumed in presence/absence analyses, although this assumption may not hold. A later analysis found that most CMV-associated TCR beta chains appeared HLA-restricted, with HLA associations seemingly driven largely by CMV exposure. Three of the identified cytomegalovirus-associated TCR beta chains were confirmed in vitro to be specific for cytomegalovirus antigens. Some IMGT-functional V segments, including TRBV6-2 and TRBV6-3, could not be told apart with the 87-base-pair reads, so those segments were excluded. The classifier was reported to diagnose cytomegalovirus status with high specificity and sensitivity in both the original and validation cohorts. At a false discovery rate of 0.05, a later analysis linked 16,951 TCR beta sequences to specific HLA alleles. A further reported finding was that TCR beta sequences accurately predicted the HLA-A and HLA-B alleles for most subjects in the first cohort. Most TCR sequences were observed very rarely across donors, whereas some public TCRs were present in many individuals. Because some donors lacked HLA typing at each locus, the association tests relied only on the typed subset. It was suggested by the authors that the approach could potentially be generalized to other disease states and immunological phenotypes. An earlier analysis of around 500 of the donors showed that most TCR beta V segments appeared in productive rearrangements either about 87% or about 30% of the time, which broadly matched IMGT annotations.

This receptor was identified in a woman aged 40 to 50 in good health and CMV-seropositive. Sequencing was carried out using PBMCs. The chain employs TRBV7-9 and TRBJ2-1; a tentative D match to TRBD1 spans 6 bases. CDR3 region: CASSVTQGRGYNEQFF. The nucleotide sequence is given as TGTGCCAGCAGCGTCACCCAGGGCAGGGGTTACAATGAGCAGTTCTTC.